The 10 T cell receptor beta chains listed next were all sequenced from one sample in a study of shared clonotypes between healthy human individuals. Method: immunoSEQ multiplex PCR; TCRdb's copy keeps in-frame clones and lacks some. Here the sample spans some 2,000,000 clones, around 95% being singletons. Sequencing input: naive CD4+ T cells sorted from blood. Indicated subset: CD45RA+ positively selected. All receptors derive from a man aged 18 to 29 in good health.

The V gene is TRBV6-6, the J gene TRBJ2-7; 7 bases are a match to TRBD2. V gave up 6 bases and J gave up 3 bases; unmatched junction bases: 14. This CDR3 contains 16 residues. The V gene's germline CDR1 is MNHNY and CDR2 SVGAGI (reference sequence). The CDR3 sequence is CASRAGPSDRNYEQYF. In DNA, the CDR3 is TGTGCCAGCAGAGCGGGGCCTTCCGACCGGAACTACGAGCAGTACTTC.

The chain employs TRBV18 and TRBJ1-5, with TRBD1 identical over 10 bases. Germline CDR1 is KGHSH and CDR2 is LQKENI. Germline trimming cut 0 bases from V and 3 bases from J; bases unmatched to any gene: 8. The CDR3 has 18 residues. Written as DNA, the CDR3 is TGTGCCAGCTCACCACCCGGACAGGGGGTCTCAATCAATCAGCCCCAGCATTTT. It encodes CASSPPGQGVSINQPQHF. Using reference TRBV18 and TRBJ1-5 for the parts outside the CDR3, the full variable domain is NAGVMQNPRHLVRRRGQEARLRCSPMKGHSHVYWYRQLPEEGLKFMVYLQKENIIDESGMPKERFSAEFPKEGPSILRIQQVVRGDSAAYFCASSPPGQGVSINQPQHFGDGTRLSIL.

The V and J genes are TRBV6-1 and TRBJ2-7; 12 nucleotides line up with TRBD2. The CDR3 sequence is 16 residues long. The germline V gene has CDR1 MNHNS and CDR2 SASEGT. V was clipped by 4 bases and J by 9 bases; unmatched bases: 13. The CDR3 here is CASSAPGLAGSRGQYF. The CDR3 DNA reads TGTGCCAGCAGTGCCCCGGGACTAGCGGGCTCCCGAGGGCAGTACTTC.

V gene TRBV28 combines with J gene TRBJ2-2, with 8 positions matching TRBD1. Germline CDR1 and CDR2: MDHEN and SYDVKM. The CDR3 length is 16 residues. Unmatched junction bases numbered 11, after V lost 8 bases and J lost 3 bases. The CDR3 reads CASSRRQGAYTGELFF. Written as DNA, the CDR3 is TGTGCCAGCTCGCGTCGCCAGGGGGCTTACACCGGGGAGCTGTTTTTT.

The chain combines TRBV11-2 with TRBJ2-1; maybe TRBD1 (6 bases). Trimming took off 1 base at V and 12 bases at J, with 16 bases between the two ends. This CDR3 is 14 amino acids long. Germline V gives CDR1 SGHAT, CDR2 FQNNGV. The CDR3 DNA sequence: TGTGCCAGCAGCTTAGCTACAGGGTCGGAAGGGCAGTTCTTC. Protein sequence: CASSLATGSEGQFF.

This chain joins TRBV6-5 and TRBJ2-7, with a tentative D call TRBD2 (6 bases). V gave up 2 bases and J gave up 2 bases, with 13 bases separating them. The CDR3 has 15 residues. The germline gives CDR1 MNHEY, CDR2 SVGAGI. The CDR3 region is CASSYAREMAYEQYF. The DNA for the CDR3 is TGTGCCAGCAGTTACGCCCGGGAGATGGCCTACGAGCAGTACTTC.

This sequence joins TRBV28 and TRBJ1-2; D not certain. Trimming took 3 bases from V and 2 from J, leaving 7 bases between them. CDR3 size: 13 residues. The germline CDR1 and CDR2 sequences are MDHEN and SYDVKM. The CDR3 is CASSLWANYGYTF. The CDR3 DNA is TGTGCCAGCAGTTTGTGGGCCAACTATGGCTACACCTTC.

The rearrangement links TRBV5-1 to TRBJ1-2; a possible D gene is TRBD1 (5 bases). Germline V gene data show CDR1 as SGHRS and CDR2 as YFSETQ. Trimming removed 5 bases from V and 2 bases from J, with 16 bases in between. The CDR3 has 15 amino acids. The CDR3 DNA reads TGCGCCAGCAGGATTTCTACAGGTGGGAACTATGGCTACACCTTC. It yields the protein CASRISTGGNYGYTF.

This chain uses TRBV9 with TRBJ2-1; the D gene is possibly TRBD2 (5 bases). This CDR3 contains 15 residues. Germline V lookup: CDR1 SGDLS, CDR2 YYNGEE. V was pared by 1 base and J by 2 bases, with 10 bases between. CDR3: CASSVSSEPYNEQFF. In nucleotides, the CDR3 is TGTGCCAGCAGCGTAAGTAGCGAGCCCTACAATGAGCAGTTCTTC. Based on the CDR3 plus reference TRBV9 and TRBJ2-1, the full variable domain is DSGVTQTPKHLITATGQRVTLRCSPRSGDLSVYWYQQSLDQGLQFLIQYYNGEERAKGNILERFSAQQFPDLHSELNLSSLELGDSALYFCASSVSSEPYNEQFFGPGTRLTVL.

To note about this clone: This sample also contains other DNA sequences that code for the same CDR3. The chain joins TRBV30 to TRBJ2-1; the D is unclear. Between the trimmed V and J ends, which lost 2 bases and 7 bases, there was a span of 9 bases. The CDR3 totals 12 residues. Germline loops: CDR1 GTSNPN, CDR2 SVGIG (reference sequence). CDR3 coding DNA: TGTGCCTGGAGTCAAGGGTTGAATGAGCAGTTCTTC. Protein sequence: CAWSQGLNEQFF.